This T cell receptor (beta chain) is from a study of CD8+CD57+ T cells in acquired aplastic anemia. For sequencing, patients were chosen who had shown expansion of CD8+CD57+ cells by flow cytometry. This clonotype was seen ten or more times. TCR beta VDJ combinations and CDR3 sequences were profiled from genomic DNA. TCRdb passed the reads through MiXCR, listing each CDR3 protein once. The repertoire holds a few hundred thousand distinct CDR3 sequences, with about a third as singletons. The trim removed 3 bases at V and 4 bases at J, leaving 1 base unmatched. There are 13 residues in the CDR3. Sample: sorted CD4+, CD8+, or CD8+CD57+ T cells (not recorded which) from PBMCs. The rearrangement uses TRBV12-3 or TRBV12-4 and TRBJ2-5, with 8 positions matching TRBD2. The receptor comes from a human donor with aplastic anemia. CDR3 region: CASSLGLGETQYF. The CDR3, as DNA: TGTGCCAGCAGTTTGGGACTAGGAGAGACCCAGTACTTC.